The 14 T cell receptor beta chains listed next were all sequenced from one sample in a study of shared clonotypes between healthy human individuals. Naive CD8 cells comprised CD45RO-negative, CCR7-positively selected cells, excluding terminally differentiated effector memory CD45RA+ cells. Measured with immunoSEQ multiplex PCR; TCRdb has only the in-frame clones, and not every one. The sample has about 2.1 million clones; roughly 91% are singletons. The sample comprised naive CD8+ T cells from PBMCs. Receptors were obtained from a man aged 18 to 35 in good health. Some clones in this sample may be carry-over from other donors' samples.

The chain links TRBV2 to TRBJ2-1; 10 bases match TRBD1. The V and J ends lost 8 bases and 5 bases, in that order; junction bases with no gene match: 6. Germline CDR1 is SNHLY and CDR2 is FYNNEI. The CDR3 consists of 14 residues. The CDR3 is CASVGQGGDNEQFF. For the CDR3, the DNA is TGTGCCAGCGTCGGACAGGGGGGGGACAATGAGCAGTTCTTC.

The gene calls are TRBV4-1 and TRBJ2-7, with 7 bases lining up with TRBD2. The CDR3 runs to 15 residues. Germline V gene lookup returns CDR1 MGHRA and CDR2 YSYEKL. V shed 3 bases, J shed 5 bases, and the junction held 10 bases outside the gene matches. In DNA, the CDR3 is TGCGCCAGCAGCCATCGGGGCGGGAGTGCCCACGAGCAGTACTTC. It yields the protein CASSHRGGSAHEQYF.

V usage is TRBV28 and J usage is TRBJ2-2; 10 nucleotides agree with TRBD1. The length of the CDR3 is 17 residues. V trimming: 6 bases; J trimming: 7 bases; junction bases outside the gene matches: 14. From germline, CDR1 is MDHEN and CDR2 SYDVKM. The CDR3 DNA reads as TGTGCCAGCAGCCTTCCGGTCGGGACAGGGGAGAGCGGGGAGCTGTTTTTT. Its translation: CASSLPVGTGESGELFF.

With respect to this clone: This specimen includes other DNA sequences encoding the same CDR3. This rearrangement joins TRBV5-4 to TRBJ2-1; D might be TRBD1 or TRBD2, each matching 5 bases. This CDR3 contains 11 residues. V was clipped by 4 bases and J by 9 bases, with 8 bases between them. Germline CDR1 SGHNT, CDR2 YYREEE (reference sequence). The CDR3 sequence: CASSLGREQFF. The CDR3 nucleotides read TGTGCCAGCAGCCTGGGACGTGAGCAGTTCTTC.

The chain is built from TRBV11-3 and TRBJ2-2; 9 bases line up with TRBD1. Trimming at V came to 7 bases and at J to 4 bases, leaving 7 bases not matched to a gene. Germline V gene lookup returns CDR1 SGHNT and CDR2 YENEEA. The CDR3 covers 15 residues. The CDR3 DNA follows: TGTGCCAGCACCCAGCAGACAGGGGGCACCGGGGAGCTGTTTTTT. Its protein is CASTQQTGGTGELFF.

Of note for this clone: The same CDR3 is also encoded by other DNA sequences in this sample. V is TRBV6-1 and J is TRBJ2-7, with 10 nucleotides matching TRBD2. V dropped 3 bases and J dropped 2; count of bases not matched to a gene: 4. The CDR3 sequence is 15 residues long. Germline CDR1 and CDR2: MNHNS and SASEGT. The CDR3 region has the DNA TGTGCCAGCAGTGAGCTAGCGGGAGTGCCCTACGAGCAGTACTTC. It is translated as CASSELAGVPYEQYF.

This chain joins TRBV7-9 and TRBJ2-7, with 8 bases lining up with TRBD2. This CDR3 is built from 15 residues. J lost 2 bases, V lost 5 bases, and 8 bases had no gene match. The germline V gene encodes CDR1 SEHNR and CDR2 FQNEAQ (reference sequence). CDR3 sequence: CASSTHSGNPYEQYF. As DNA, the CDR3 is TGTGCCAGCAGCACCCATAGCGGGAATCCCTACGAGCAGTACTTC.

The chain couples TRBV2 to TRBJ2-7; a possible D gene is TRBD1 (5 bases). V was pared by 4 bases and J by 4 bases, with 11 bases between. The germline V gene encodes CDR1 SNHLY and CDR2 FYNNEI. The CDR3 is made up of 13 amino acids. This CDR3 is CASSAPRDYEQYF. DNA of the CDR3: TGTGCCAGCAGTGCCCCCAGGGATTACGAGCAGTACTTC.

The CDR3 spells CASSSGDRGNTGELFF. DNA of the CDR3: TGTGCCAGTAGTTCGGGGGACAGGGGAAACACCGGGGAGCTGTTTTTT. The chain uses TRBV19 and TRBJ2-2, with TRBD1 identical over 10 bases. Unmatched junction bases numbered 5, after V lost 5 bases and J lost 2 bases. Germline V CDR1 and CDR2: LNHDA, SQIVND (reference sequence). The CDR3 contains 16 residues. Using reference TRBV19 and TRBJ2-2 for the parts outside the CDR3, the full variable domain is DGGITQSPKYLFRKEGQNVTLSCEQNLNHDAMYWYRQDPGQGLRLIYYSQIVNDFQKGDIAEGYSVSREKKESFPLTVTSAQKNPTAFYLCASSSGDRGNTGELFFGEGSRLTVL.

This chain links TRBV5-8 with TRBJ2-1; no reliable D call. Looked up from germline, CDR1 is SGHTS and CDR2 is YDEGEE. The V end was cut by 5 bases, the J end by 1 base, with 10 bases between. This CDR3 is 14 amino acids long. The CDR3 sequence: CASRGIISYNEQFF. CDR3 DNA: TGTGCCAGCAGGGGGATAATTTCCTACAATGAGCAGTTCTTC.

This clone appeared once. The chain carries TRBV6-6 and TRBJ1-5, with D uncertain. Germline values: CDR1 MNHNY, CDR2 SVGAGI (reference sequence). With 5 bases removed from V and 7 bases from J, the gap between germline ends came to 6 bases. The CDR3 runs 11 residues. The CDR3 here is CASSERQPQHF. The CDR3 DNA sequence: TGTGCCAGCAGTGAACGACAGCCCCAGCATTTT.

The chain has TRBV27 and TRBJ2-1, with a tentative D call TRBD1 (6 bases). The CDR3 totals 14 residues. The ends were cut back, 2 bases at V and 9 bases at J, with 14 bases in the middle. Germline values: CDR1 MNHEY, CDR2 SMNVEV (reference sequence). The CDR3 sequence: CASSLGQGPREQFF. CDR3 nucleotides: TGTGCCAGCAGTTTAGGCCAGGGGCCTCGTGAGCAGTTCTTC.

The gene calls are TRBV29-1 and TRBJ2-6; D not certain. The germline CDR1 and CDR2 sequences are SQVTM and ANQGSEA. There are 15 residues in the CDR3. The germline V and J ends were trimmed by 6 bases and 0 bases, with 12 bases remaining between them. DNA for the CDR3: TGCAGCGTACTATTGTGGGACTCTGGGGCCAACGTCCTGACTTTC. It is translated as CSVLLWDSGANVLTF.

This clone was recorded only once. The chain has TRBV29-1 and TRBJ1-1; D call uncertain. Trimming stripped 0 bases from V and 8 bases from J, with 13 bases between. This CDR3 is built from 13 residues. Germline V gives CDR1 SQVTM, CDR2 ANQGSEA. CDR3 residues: CSVEDLGRPEAFF. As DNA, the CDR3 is TGCAGCGTTGAAGATCTCGGCAGGCCGGAAGCTTTCTTT.